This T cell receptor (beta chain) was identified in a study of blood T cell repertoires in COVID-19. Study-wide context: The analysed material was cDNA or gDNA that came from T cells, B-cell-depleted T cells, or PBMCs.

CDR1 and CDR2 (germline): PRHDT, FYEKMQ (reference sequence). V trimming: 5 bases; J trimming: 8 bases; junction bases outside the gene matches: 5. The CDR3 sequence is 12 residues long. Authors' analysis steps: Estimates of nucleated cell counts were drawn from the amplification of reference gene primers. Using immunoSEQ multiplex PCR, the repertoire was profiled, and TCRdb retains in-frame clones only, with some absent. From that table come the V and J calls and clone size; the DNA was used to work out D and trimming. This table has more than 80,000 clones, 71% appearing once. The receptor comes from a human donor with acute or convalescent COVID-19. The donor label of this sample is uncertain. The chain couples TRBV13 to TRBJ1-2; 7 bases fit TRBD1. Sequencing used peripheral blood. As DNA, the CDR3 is TGTGCCAGCAGCCTCAGGGGACAGGGCTACACCTTC. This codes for CASSLRGQGYTF.